The clone carrying this T cell receptor (beta chain) was seen only a few times. The antigen is unknown. From germline, CDR1 is GTSNPN and CDR2 SVGIG (reference sequence). V dropped 1 base and J dropped 6 bases, with 10 bases sitting between them. CDR3 length equals 12 residues. TCRdb re-called the 5' RACE reads through MiXCR, storing one row per CDR3 protein. This table holds around 300,000 distinct CDR3 sequences, approximately 8% found once. This entry belongs to a study of T-cell memory formation after mild COVID-19. Regarding the study as a whole: CD4+ clones that contracted lay mainly in CM and EM; CD8+ ones lay in EMRA.

The sequenced sample was PBMCs or a T cell subset sorted from them (not recorded which). The chain carries TRBV30 and TRBJ2-7; TRBD2 might be the D (6 bases). The source is a man aged 18 to 29 who had mild COVID-19 (a few samples of this study predate the infection). Cell type and time point are not known. The DNA of the CDR3 is TGTGCCTGGAGTGGGGCGGGGAGCGAGCAGTACTTC. This encodes CAWSGAGSEQYF.